These 19 T cell receptor beta chains were sequenced from one sample in a study of early stage breast cancer tumors. Assay used: immunoSEQ multiplex PCR; TCRdb lists only in-frame clones, some missing. Of tens of thousands of clones in the sample, around 50% were seen once. Sequencing input: breast tumor tissue. The receptors come from a person between 50 and 60 years old with breast cancer.

This sequence joins TRBV9 and TRBJ2-1; 11 positions agree with TRBD2. With V trimmed by 4 bases and J by 7 bases, 10 bases remained unmatched. The CDR3 contains 16 residues. Germline loops: CDR1 SGDLS, CDR2 YYNGEE. The CDR3 DNA reads as TGTGCCAGCAGCCCAACCCGGGTAGCGGGAGGGAATGAGCAGTTCTTC. Protein: CASSPTRVAGGNEQFF.

The chain carries TRBV4-1 and TRBJ1-2, with 7 positions matching TRBD1. The V gene end was trimmed by 1 base and the J gene end by 2 bases; junction bases not matched to a gene: 4. Germline CDR1 and CDR2: MGHRA and YSYEKL. The CDR3 spans 15 residues. The CDR3 loop reads CASSQGQGLNYGYTF. The CDR3, as DNA: TGCGCCAGCAGCCAAGGACAGGGCTTAAACTATGGCTACACCTTC.

V gene TRBV7-2 combines with J gene TRBJ2-5; 11 bases match TRBD2. The CDR3 runs 12 residues. CDR1 is SGHTA and CDR2 is FQGNSA in the germline V gene. The V and J ends lost 11 bases and 11 bases, in that order; junction bases with no gene match: 10. The CDR3 region has the DNA TGTGCCGGTAGCGGGAGGGCCGGGGAGCAGTACTTC. This gives the protein CAGSGRAGEQYF.

This clone came up a few times. The V call is TRBV19, the J call TRBJ2-3; 10 bases fit TRBD2. J was trimmed by 4 bases and V by 8 bases; bases with no gene match: 15. The CDR3 has 17 residues. Per germline, CDR1 LNHDA and CDR2 SQIVND (reference sequence). The CDR3 loop is CASRQSNSGRWSDTQYF. CDR3 in DNA: TGTGCCAGTCGACAATCAAATAGCGGGAGGTGGTCAGATACGCAGTATTTT.

The chain uses TRBV16 and TRBJ1-1, with D tentatively TRBD1 (5 bases). V lost 1 base and J 6 bases, leaving 9 bases between the germline ends. The CDR3 runs to 13 residues. Looked up from germline, CDR1 is KGHSY and CDR2 is FQNENV. CDR3 nucleotide sequence: TGTGCCAGCAGCCAATTAGGAGGGGCTGAAGCTTTCTTT. Encoded protein: CASSQLGGAEAFF.

The rearrangement links TRBV4-2 to TRBJ2-5, with 10 bases that match TRBD1. The CDR3 loop spans 13 amino acids. Germline V gene data show CDR1 as LGHNA and CDR2 as YNFKEQ. Unmatched junction bases numbered 0, after V lost 4 bases and J lost 4 bases. The CDR3 region is CASSRDRGETQYF. DNA for the CDR3: TGTGCCAGCAGCCGGGACAGGGGAGAGACCCAGTACTTC.

This clone appeared a few times. The chain recombines TRBV5-5 with TRBJ2-5; maybe TRBD1 (6 bases). The V end lost 2 bases, the J end lost 4 bases, and 12 bases lay between the germline ends. CDR3 size: 14 residues. Germline values: CDR1 SGHKS, CDR2 YYEKEE (reference sequence). CDR3 nucleotide sequence: TGTGCCAGCAGCTTCGTCACAGGGTCAGAGACCCAGTACTTC. Its protein is CASSFVTGSETQYF.

This clone appeared a single time. The chain combines TRBV19 with TRBJ2-1; D is perhaps TRBD1 (6 bases). This CDR3 has 14 residues. The germline CDR1 and CDR2 sequences are LNHDA and SQIVND (reference sequence). Trimming shortened V by 8 bases and J by 7 bases, and 18 bases separated the two germline ends. The CDR3 DNA follows: TGTGCCAGTCTAAAGACAGGCCTCTGGAATGAGCAGTTCTTC. This gives the protein CASLKTGLWNEQFF.

The chain recombines TRBV2 with TRBJ2-5; no firm D call. V was clipped by 5 bases and J by 5 bases, with 15 bases between them. The CDR3 has 14 residues. Germline assignment: CDR1 SNHLY and CDR2 FYNNEI. The CDR3 spells CASSSSRRVETQYF. The CDR3 DNA reads as TGTGCCAGCAGTTCTAGTAGACGGGTTGAGACCCAGTACTTC.

This clone was counted a few times. This chain connects TRBV7-2 to TRBJ1-5, with 7 bases matching TRBD1. Per germline, CDR1 SGHTA and CDR2 FQGNSA. Trimming took 5 bases from V and 7 from J; bases not matched to a gene: 8. This CDR3 is 14 amino acids long. In DNA, the CDR3 is TGTGCCAGCAGCCGAACAAACAGGGGACAGCCCCAGCATTTT. Protein sequence: CASSRTNRGQPQHF.

This chain connects TRBV11-1 to TRBJ2-1, with 8 bases identical to TRBD2. The germline V gene encodes CDR1 SGHAT and CDR2 FQDESV (reference sequence). V shed 6 bases, J shed 4 bases, and the junction held 8 bases outside the gene matches. The length of the CDR3 is 15 residues. The DNA of the CDR3 is TGTGCCAGCAGTTACGGACTAGCTGGGTACAATGAGCAGTTCTTC. Amino acid sequence: CASSYGLAGYNEQFF.

The genes are TRBV7-3 and TRBJ2-7; D may be TRBD1 (5 bases). The germline V gene encodes CDR1 SGHTA and CDR2 FQGTGA. With 5 bases removed from V and 4 bases from J, the gap between germline ends came to 12 bases. The CDR3 is 13 amino acids. CDR3 in amino acids: CASSPGRVYEQYF. Written as DNA, the CDR3 is TGTGCCAGCAGCCCTGGCAGGGTGTACGAGCAGTACTTC.

The chain is built from TRBV7-3 and TRBJ2-6, with 9 bases identical to TRBD2. The CDR3 is made up of 18 amino acids. Trimming cost V 5 bases and J 1 base; bases outside gene matches: 9. Looked up from germline, CDR1 is SGHTA and CDR2 is FQGTGA. The DNA for the CDR3 is TGTGCCAGCAGCCCAAATAGCGGGAGCTCTTCTGGGGCCAACGTCCTGACTTTC. This gives the protein CASSPNSGSSSGANVLTF.

The rearrangement uses TRBV7-9 and TRBJ1-3, with 7 bases identical to TRBD1. The CDR3 is made up of 13 amino acids. V was pared by 8 bases and J by 8 bases, with 9 bases of the junction left unmatched. Germline V gene data show CDR1 as SEHNR and CDR2 as FQNEAQ (reference sequence). CDR3 nucleotide sequence: TGTGCCAGCGGAACAACAGGGGTGTACACCATATATTTT. It is translated as CASGTTGVYTIYF.

This chain links TRBV5-4 with TRBJ2-4, with no clear D. V was pared by 0 bases and J by 7 bases, with 8 bases between. Germline-derived CDR1 and CDR2 are SGHNT and YYREEE (reference sequence). The length of the CDR3 is 13 residues. CDR3 sequence: CASSLGRRNIQYF. The CDR3 nucleotides are TGTGCCAGCAGCTTGGGGCGTAGGAACATTCAGTACTTC.

The chain is built from TRBV7-3 and TRBJ2-2; either TRBD1 or TRBD2 may supply D (5 bases each). V shed 5 bases and J shed 1 base, with 8 bases lying between them. Germline loops: CDR1 SGHTA, CDR2 FQGTGA. The CDR3 loop spans 14 amino acids. The CDR3 sequence is CASSGDLNTGELFF. Here the CDR3 DNA reads TGTGCCAGCAGCGGGGACCTGAACACCGGGGAGCTGTTTTTT.

A few counts support this clone. This chain links TRBV27 with TRBJ1-5; the D is unclear. V gave up 5 bases and J gave up 5 bases, with 16 bases separating them. This CDR3 contains 15 residues. Germline V gene lookup returns CDR1 MNHEY and CDR2 SMNVEV (reference sequence). The CDR3 bases are TGTGCCAGCAGTCCCCTTGAGGGAAGGGATCAGCCCCAGCATTTT. It codes for CASSPLEGRDQPQHF.

This clone came up a few times. This chain joins TRBV5-1 and TRBJ2-7, with D tentatively TRBD1 (5 bases). Per the germline V gene, CDR1 is SGHRS and CDR2 is YFSETQ. V was shortened by 0 bases and J by 3 bases, with 13 bases between the two germline ends. The CDR3 runs to 15 residues. CDR3 nucleotides: TGCGCCAGCAGCTTGGACCCGACAGCCGACTACGAGCAGTACTTC. Amino acids: CASSLDPTADYEQYF.

V usage is TRBV18 and J usage is TRBJ2-1, with D unclear. V was trimmed by 0 bases and J by 1 base, leaving 7 bases between them. The CDR3 has 15 residues. In germline, CDR1 is KGHSH, CDR2 LQKENI. This CDR3 reads CASSPPEFSYNEQFF. The CDR3 DNA follows: TGTGCCAGCTCACCACCTGAATTTTCCTACAATGAGCAGTTCTTC. The whole variable domain, filled in from reference TRBV18 and TRBJ2-1, reads NAGVMQNPRHLVRRRGQEARLRCSPMKGHSHVYWYRQLPEEGLKFMVYLQKENIIDESGMPKERFSAEFPKEGPSILRIQQVVRGDSAAYFCASSPPEFSYNEQFFGPGTRLTVL.